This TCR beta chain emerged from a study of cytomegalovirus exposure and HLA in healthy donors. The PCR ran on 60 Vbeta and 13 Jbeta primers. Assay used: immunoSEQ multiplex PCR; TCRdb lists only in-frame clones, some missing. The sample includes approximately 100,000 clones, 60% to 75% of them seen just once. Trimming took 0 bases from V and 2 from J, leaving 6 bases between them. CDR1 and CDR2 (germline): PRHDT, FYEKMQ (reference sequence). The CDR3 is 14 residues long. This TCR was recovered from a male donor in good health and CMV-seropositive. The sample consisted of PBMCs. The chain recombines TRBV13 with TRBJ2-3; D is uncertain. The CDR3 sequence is CASSLGQYTDTQYF. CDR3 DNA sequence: TGTGCCAGCAGCTTAGGGCAGTACACAGATACGCAGTATTTT.